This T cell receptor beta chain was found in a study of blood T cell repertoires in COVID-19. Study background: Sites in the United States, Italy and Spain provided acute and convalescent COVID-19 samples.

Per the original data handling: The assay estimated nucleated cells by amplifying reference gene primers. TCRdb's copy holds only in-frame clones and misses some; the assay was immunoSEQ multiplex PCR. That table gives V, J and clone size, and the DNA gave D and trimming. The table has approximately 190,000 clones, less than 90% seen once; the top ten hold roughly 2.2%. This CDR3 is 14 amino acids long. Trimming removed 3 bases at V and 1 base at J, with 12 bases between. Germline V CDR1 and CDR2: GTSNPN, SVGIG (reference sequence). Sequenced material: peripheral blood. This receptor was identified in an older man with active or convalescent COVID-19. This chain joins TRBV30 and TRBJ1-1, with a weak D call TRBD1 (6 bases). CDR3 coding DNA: TGTGCCTGGAGGGGCAGGGGATGGAACACTGAAGCTTTCTTT. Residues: CAWRGRGWNTEAFF.